The 11 T cell receptor beta chains below come from one sample, sequenced in a study of T cells after somatic rescue of genetic block. Assay: immunoSEQ multiplex PCR; the TCRdb copy retains only in-frame clones and omits some. This table holds roughly 70,000 clones, approximately 90% found once. The specimen sequenced was peripheral blood mononuclear cells (PBMCs). The receptors shown here come from a man aged 35 to 55.

The chain recombines TRBV13 with TRBJ2-2; possible D gene TRBD1, 7 bases. From germline, CDR1 is PRHDT and CDR2 FYEKMQ (reference sequence). This CDR3 has 16 residues. V lost 5 bases, J lost 1 base, and 14 bases lay in between. CDR3 in DNA: TGTGCCAGCAGCCACAGACAGGGAGGGAACACCGGGGAGCTGTTTTTT. This translates into CASSHRQGGNTGELFF.

This clone has more than one count but fewer than ten. The J gene is TRBJ1-5, the V gene TRBV5-8, with D tentatively TRBD1 (6 bases). CDR1 and CDR2 (germline): SGHTS, YDEGEE. This CDR3 region has 16 residues. The V end lost 2 bases, the J end lost 2 bases, and 14 bases lay between the germline ends. In DNA form, the CDR3 reads TGTGCCAGCAGCTTCCTTCGAGGGGGAGGCAATCAGCCCCAGCATTTT. Protein sequence: CASSFLRGGGNQPQHF.

The rearrangement links TRBV11-3 to TRBJ1-2; 8 bases line up with TRBD1. CDR1 is SGHNT, CDR2 YENEEA, per germline. V lost 5 bases, J lost 8 bases, and 16 bases stayed unmatched. The CDR3 runs 16 residues. As DNA, the CDR3 is TGTGCCAGCAGCCCGAAGATGACAGGGGTAGGTAGGGGCTACACCTTC. Encoded protein: CASSPKMTGVGRGYTF.

The chain combines TRBV7-2 with TRBJ1-1; D is ambiguous. The CDR3 covers 14 residues. Trimming removed 4 bases from V and 4 bases from J, with 13 bases in between. Looked up from germline, CDR1 is SGHTA and CDR2 is FQGNSA. The CDR3 nucleotides read TGTGCCAGCAGCTCCTTTGTGGGCCCCACTGAAGCTTTCTTT. Its protein product is CASSSFVGPTEAFF. The variable domain in full, with the rest retrieved from reference TRBV7-2 and TRBJ1-1, is GAGVSQSPSNKVTEKGKDVELRCDPISGHTALYWYRQSLGQGLEFLIYFQGNSAPDKSGLPSDRFSAERTGGSVSTLTIQRTQQEDSAVYLCASSSFVGPTEAFFGQGTRLTVV.

The chain recombines TRBV4-1 with TRBJ1-2, with unresolved D. CDR3 length: 12 amino acids. Between the trimmed V and J ends, which lost 0 bases and 8 bases, there was a span of 7 bases. Germline CDR1 is MGHRA and CDR2 is YSYEKL. The CDR3 DNA reads TGCGCCAGCAGCCAAGACATGGGCGGCTACACCTTC. Protein sequence: CASSQDMGGYTF.

The J gene is TRBJ2-7, the V gene TRBV5-1; TRBD1 or TRBD2 may be the D gene (6 bases each). The CDR3 is 14 amino acids. Germline assignment: CDR1 SGHRS and CDR2 YFSETQ. V dropped 3 bases and J dropped 5 bases, with 15 bases sitting between them. Here the CDR3 reads CASSSGGVGDEQYF. In DNA form, the CDR3 reads TGCGCCAGCAGCTCCGGGGGCGTTGGGGACGAGCAGTACTTC.

The chain recombines TRBV4-1 with TRBJ1-4; D remains ambiguous. The CDR3 is made up of 16 amino acids. CDR1 is MGHRA and CDR2 is YSYEKL in the germline V gene. The ends were cut back, 3 bases at V and 8 bases at J, with 19 bases in the middle. This CDR3 reads CASSHSRARTKEKLFF. CDR3 in DNA: TGCGCCAGCAGCCATAGTCGTGCAAGGACCAAAGAAAAACTGTTTTTT.

The CDR3 DNA is TGCGCCAGCAGAAACAATTTACTAGCGGGAGGGCATTTCGAGCAGTACTTC. Amino acid sequence: CASRNNLLAGGHFEQYF. V usage is TRBV5-1 and J usage is TRBJ2-7, with 13 positions matching TRBD2. This CDR3 is 17 amino acids long. Trimming took 5 bases from V and 6 from J; bases not matched to a gene: 14. Germline-derived CDR1 and CDR2 are SGHRS and YFSETQ.

The CDR3 loop reads CASSLEGGWETQYF. CDR3 coding DNA: TGTGCCAGCAGTTTAGAGGGGGGTTGGGAGACCCAGTACTTC. This chain uses TRBV27 with TRBJ2-5; D assignment may be TRBD1 or TRBD2 (6 bases each). This CDR3 has 14 amino acids. Trimming took off 2 bases at V and 5 bases at J, with 12 bases between the two ends. Germline CDR1 is MNHEY and CDR2 is SMNVEV (reference sequence).

The rearrangement uses TRBV5-6 and TRBJ1-2; D is possibly TRBD1 (5 bases). In germline, CDR1 is SGHDT, CDR2 YYEEEE. The V end was cut by 2 bases, the J end by 4 bases, with 9 bases between. This CDR3 has 13 residues. DNA for the CDR3: TGTGCCAGCAGCTTTTGGGGGAGCTATGGCTACACCTTC. This sequence encodes CASSFWGSYGYTF.

V and J are TRBV6-6 and TRBJ2-1; either TRBD1 or TRBD2 may supply D (5 bases each). The germline CDR1 and CDR2 sequences are MNHNY and SVGAGI (reference sequence). Trimming shortened V by 2 bases and J by 6 bases, and 17 bases separated the two germline ends. The CDR3 runs to 16 residues. The CDR3: CASSYPLGERPNEQFF. The DNA for the CDR3 is TGTGCCAGCAGTTACCCTCTGGGGGAGAGGCCCAATGAGCAGTTCTTC.